The 10 T cell receptor beta chains below all came from one sample that was sequenced in a study of beta chain features in type 1 diabetes. These receptors' antigens are unknown. Since all of the isolated RNA was reverse transcribed, expressed TCRB transcripts were what got sequenced. Libraries were prepared by immunoSEQ multiplex PCR; TCRdb keeps only in-frame clonotypes and omits some of them. This sample has about 370,000 clones; roughly a tenth occur once, and the top ten carry less than 0.65%. Study-wide findings and caveats: Among all four CD4+ subsets, Type 1 diabetes patients had TCRB CDR3s that were moderately but significantly shorter.

Sequencing was done on a sample of central memory CD4+ T cells from blood. These receptors were collected from a young man with type 1 diabetes.

V usage is TRBV7-8 and J usage is TRBJ2-2; no clear D. Deletions cut 2 bases from V and 1 base from J, with 8 bases between. Germline V gene sequence: CDR1 SGHVS, CDR2 FQNEAQ. There are 15 residues in the CDR3. The CDR3 nucleotides are TGTGCCAGCAGCTTAAGGCTATTGAACACCGGGGAGCTGTTTTTT. Amino acid sequence: CASSLRLLNTGELFF. The whole variable domain, filled in from reference TRBV7-8 and TRBJ2-2, reads GAGVSQSPRYKVAKRGQDVALRCDPISGHVSLFWYQQALGQGPEFLTYFQNEAQLDKSGLPSDRFFAERPEGSVSTLKIQRTQQEDSAVYLCASSLRLLNTGELFFGEGSRLTVL.

J is TRBJ2-7 and V is TRBV6-1; maybe TRBD1 (6 bases). V gave up 6 bases and J gave up 6 bases, with 15 bases separating them. Germline V lookup: CDR1 MNHNS, CDR2 SASEGT. This CDR3 has 13 amino acids. In nucleotides, the CDR3 is TGTGCCAGCAGCCAGGAAGGGGGATCCGAGCAGTACTTC. Protein product: CASSQEGGSEQYF.

This clone has just a few counts. The genes are TRBV7-2 and TRBJ2-2, with 8 bases aligning to TRBD1. Unmatched junction bases numbered 1, after V lost 4 bases and J lost 6 bases. CDR3 length: 13 residues. In germline, CDR1 is SGHTA, CDR2 FQGNSA. In DNA, the CDR3 is TGTGCCAGCAGCTCACAGGGGGCCGGGGAGCTGTTTTTT. Translating gives CASSSQGAGELFF.

This clone appeared a few times. This chain connects TRBV28 to TRBJ2-7; 9 nucleotides agree with TRBD2. This CDR3 is built from 15 residues. The V gene end was trimmed by 4 bases and the J gene end by 2 bases; junction bases not matched to a gene: 6. Looked up from germline, CDR1 is MDHEN and CDR2 is SYDVKM. The CDR3 protein is CASSSLAGLTYEQYF. In DNA, the CDR3 is TGTGCCAGCAGTTCGCTAGCGGGACTTACCTACGAGCAGTACTTC.

The V call is TRBV5-1, the J call TRBJ2-1; perhaps D is TRBD1 or TRBD2 (5 bases each). The germline CDR1 and CDR2 sequences are SGHRS and YFSETQ. This CDR3 has 16 residues. The V end lost 5 bases, the J end lost 2 bases, and 17 bases lay between the germline ends. The CDR3 DNA reads TGCGCCAGCAGTTCCGCCGGGACCCAGACCTACAATGAGCAGTTCTTC. This codes for CASSSAGTQTYNEQFF.

This clone was seen only a few times. CDR3 nucleotide sequence: TGTGCCAGCAGCCGCCTTATTACGGATGGGGAAAAACTGTTTTTT. Translating gives CASSRLITDGEKLFF. The chain uses TRBV7-9 and TRBJ1-4, with unresolved D. Trimming pared 5 bases from V and 8 bases from J, leaving 18 bases between. Germline lookup yields CDR1 SEHNR and CDR2 FQNEAQ (reference sequence). CDR3 length: 15 amino acids.

The chain joins TRBV7-9 to TRBJ2-1; unclear D gene. There are 14 residues in the CDR3. Trimming removed 4 bases at V and 5 bases at J, with 12 bases between. Germline CDR1 and CDR2: SEHNR and FQNEAQ (reference sequence). This CDR3 is CASSYEYGDNEQFF. The DNA of the CDR3 is TGTGCCAGCAGCTACGAATATGGGGACAATGAGCAGTTCTTC.

The V and J genes are TRBV5-1 and TRBJ2-5; D ambiguous. CDR1 is SGHRS and CDR2 is YFSETQ in the germline V gene. With 0 bases removed from V and 5 bases from J, the gap between germline ends came to 14 bases. There are 15 residues in the CDR3. The DNA for the CDR3 is TGCGCCAGCAGCTTGGGCATCGGGTTGCTCGAGACCCAGTACTTC. Its translation: CASSLGIGLLETQYF. Based on the CDR3 plus reference TRBV5-1 and TRBJ2-5, the full variable domain is KAGVTQTPRYLIKTRGQQVTLSCSPISGHRSVSWYQQTPGQGLQFLFEYFSETQRNKGNFPGRFSGRQFSNSRSEMNVSTLELGDSALYLCASSLGIGLLETQYFGPGTRLLVL.

This clone occurred a few times. This chain uses TRBV7-2 with TRBJ1-1; TRBD1 is a possible D gene (6 bases). Germline-derived CDR1 and CDR2 are SGHTA and FQGNSA. The CDR3 is 15 amino acids. The V end lost 5 bases, the J end lost 1 base, and 14 bases lay between the germline ends. The CDR3 DNA follows: TGTGCCAGCAGCCTCCTCGGGGGCAGGAACACTGAAGCTTTCTTT. Its translation is CASSLLGGRNTEAFF. Drawing the rest from reference TRBV7-2 and TRBJ1-1, the complete variable domain is GAGVSQSPSNKVTEKGKDVELRCDPISGHTALYWYRQSLGQGLEFLIYFQGNSAPDKSGLPSDRFSAERTGGSVSTLTIQRTQQEDSAVYLCASSLLGGRNTEAFFGQGTRLTVV.

This clone was seen many times. This chain connects TRBV5-1 to TRBJ2-1; maybe TRBD2 (5 bases). The CDR3 extends over 13 amino acids. V was shortened by 7 bases and J by 5 bases, with 13 bases between the two germline ends. Germline values: CDR1 SGHRS, CDR2 YFSETQ. CDR3 DNA sequence: TGCGCCAGCGGGCGTACGGGGAACAATGAGCAGTTCTTC. Translation gives CASGRTGNNEQFF.